The 28 T cell receptor beta chains reported below all come from one sample, sequenced in a study of CD8+ T cells in alopecia areata. cDNA prepared by RNA extraction and subsequent reverse transcription served as the template for sequencing. The assay was immunoSEQ multiplex PCR, and TCRdb's table has in-frame clones only and misses some. Of 270,000 or so clones in the sample, roughly 50% were seen once. The treatment here: oral pan-JAK inhibitor, 5-10 mg twice daily. The input for sequencing was CD4+ T cells sorted from blood, taken at week 24, from a patient treated with tofacitinib. The source is a human donor with alopecia areata.

The chain recombines TRBV28 with TRBJ2-4; perhaps TRBD2 as D (6 bases). This CDR3 comprises 15 residues. Trimming took off 8 bases at V and 8 bases at J, with 22 bases between the two ends. CDR1 and CDR2 (germline): MDHEN, SYDVKM. Written as DNA, the CDR3 is TGTGCCAGCGTGTCCCTCGGGGTGAGGAGGGACATTCAGTACTTC. Protein product: CASVSLGVRRDIQYF.

This clone was counted once. The chain recombines TRBV9 with TRBJ2-6, with TRBD2 as a possible D gene (5 bases). The CDR3 has 14 residues. V lost 0 bases to trimming and J lost 7 bases, with 8 bases between them. Germline V gene data show CDR1 as SGDLS and CDR2 as YYNGEE. CDR3 in DNA: TGTGCCAGCAGCGTAGACGGGGTAGCCAACGTCCTGACTTTC. It translates to CASSVDGVANVLTF.

There are a few counts of this clone. This chain joins TRBV18 and TRBJ1-1; TRBD1 agrees at 10 bases. The CDR3 has 16 amino acids. Germline loops: CDR1 KGHSH, CDR2 LQKENI. Germline trimming cut 3 bases from V and 5 bases from J; bases unmatched to any gene: 9. CDR3 amino acids: CASSPGTGEGGTEAFF. In DNA, the CDR3 is TGTGCCAGCTCACCGGGGACAGGGGAAGGGGGAACTGAAGCTTTCTTT.

The chain joins TRBV11-2 to TRBJ2-1; 8 nucleotides agree with TRBD2. The CDR3 contains 12 residues. The germline V gene has CDR1 SGHAT and CDR2 FQNNGV. J gave up 13 bases and V 2 bases, and 4 bases lay outside the gene matches. The CDR3 nucleotides read TGTGCCAGCAGCTTATCCGGGGGGGGACAGTTCTTC. Its protein is CASSLSGGGQFF.

V gene TRBV6-5 combines with J gene TRBJ1-2; D remains unclear. CDR3 length: 15 residues. Germline CDR1 MNHEY, CDR2 SVGAGI. The V end lost 9 bases, the J end lost 4 bases, and 21 bases lay between the germline ends. The CDR3, as DNA: TGTGCCAGTAAACGCCCGGACGTCGCCCTCTATGGCTACACCTTC. This sequence encodes CASKRPDVALYGYTF.

The J gene is TRBJ2-3, the V gene TRBV30, with D maybe TRBD1 (6 bases). In germline, CDR1 is GTSNPN, CDR2 SVGIG (reference sequence). Trimming took 1 base from V and 10 from J, leaving 12 bases between them. This CDR3 spans 12 amino acids. The CDR3 loop reads CAWSEAQGSQYF. The CDR3 region has the DNA TGTGCCTGGAGTGAAGCACAGGGTTCGCAGTATTTT. Variable domain in full (rest from reference TRBV30 and TRBJ2-3): SQTIHQWPATLVQPVGSPLSLECTVEGTSNPNLYWYRQAAGRGLQLLFYSVGIGQISSEVPQNLSASRPQDRQFILSSKKLLLSDSGFYLCAWSEAQGSQYFGPGTRLTVL.

CDR3 sequence: CAWSPRTAVTYEQYF. Here the CDR3 DNA reads TGTGCCTGGAGTCCGAGGACAGCGGTTACCTACGAGCAGTACTTC. The V call is TRBV30, the J call TRBJ2-7, with TRBD1 as a possible D gene (6 bases). Germline values: CDR1 GTSNPN, CDR2 SVGIG (reference sequence). The V and J ends lost 2 bases and 2 bases respectively, with 16 bases between them. CDR3 size: 15 residues.

The chain joins TRBV30 to TRBJ2-1; TRBD1 might be the D (5 bases). Trimming shortened V by 2 bases and J by 8 bases, and 10 bases separated the two germline ends. The CDR3 is 12 residues long. Per germline, CDR1 GTSNPN and CDR2 SVGIG (reference sequence). The CDR3 sequence: CAWSPPTDEQFF. In nucleotides, the CDR3 is TGTGCCTGGAGTCCCCCGACAGATGAGCAGTTCTTC. The full variable domain, completed using reference TRBV30 and TRBJ2-1, is SQTIHQWPATLVQPVGSPLSLECTVEGTSNPNLYWYRQAAGRGLQLLFYSVGIGQISSEVPQNLSASRPQDRQFILSSKKLLLSDSGFYLCAWSPPTDEQFFGPGTRLTVL.

The V call is TRBV7-2, the J call TRBJ2-5, with D unresolved. The CDR3 is 14 residues long. Germline values: CDR1 SGHTA, CDR2 FQGNSA. The V end was cut by 5 bases, the J end by 0 bases, with 10 bases between. CDR3 residues: CASSRLGNQETQYF. CDR3 in DNA: TGTGCCAGCAGCCGTCTGGGAAACCAAGAGACCCAGTACTTC.

This chain uses TRBV4-2 with TRBJ2-6; D may be TRBD2 (6 bases). The CDR3 has 17 residues. The germline V gene has CDR1 LGHNA and CDR2 YNFKEQ. V was cut by 0 bases and J by 0 bases, with 9 bases left in between. The CDR3 here is CASSQDSGASGANVLTF. CDR3 nucleotide sequence: TGTGCCAGCAGCCAAGATTCGGGAGCCTCTGGGGCCAACGTCCTGACTTTC.

V and J are TRBV5-1 and TRBJ2-1; the match to TRBD1 covers 7 bases. The length of the CDR3 is 15 residues. Germline V lookup: CDR1 SGHRS, CDR2 YFSETQ. Trimming took 5 bases from V and 4 from J; bases not matched to a gene: 9. The CDR3 spells CASRGIGGPYNEQFF. As DNA, the CDR3 is TGCGCCAGCAGAGGGATAGGGGGCCCTTACAATGAGCAGTTCTTC.

The table lists this clone with a few counts. The V gene is TRBV29-1, the J gene TRBJ1-2; D is perhaps TRBD1 (6 bases). Per the germline V gene, CDR1 is SQVTM and CDR2 is ANQGSEA. The V gene lost 3 bases and the J gene lost 4 bases, with 15 bases spanning the gap. This CDR3 has 14 amino acids. The CDR3 DNA is TGCAGCGTTGAGATAGGGGGGCGCCCCTATGGCTACACCTTC. This translates into CSVEIGGRPYGYTF.

This chain connects TRBV6-1 to TRBJ2-3; no clear D. Germline values: CDR1 MNHNS, CDR2 SASEGT. Between the trimmed V and J ends, which lost 2 bases and 0 bases, there was a span of 6 bases. There are 14 residues in the CDR3. The CDR3 spells CASSESWSTDTQYF. CDR3 DNA: TGTGCCAGCAGTGAAAGCTGGAGCACAGATACGCAGTATTTT.

V and J are TRBV7-9 and TRBJ2-5; tentative D call: TRBD2 (6 bases). V lost 4 bases and J lost 7, with 13 bases in between. The CDR3 covers 13 residues. Per the germline V gene, CDR1 is SEHNR and CDR2 is FQNEAQ (reference sequence). CDR3 DNA: TGTGCCAGCAGCTCTGGGGGGACTGGGACCCAGTACTTC. Amino acid sequence: CASSSGGTGTQYF.

The chain has TRBV30 and TRBJ2-3; no definite D call. The CDR3 sequence is 16 residues long. The germline CDR1 and CDR2 sequences are GTSNPN and SVGIG (reference sequence). V shed 6 bases and J shed 0 bases, with 19 bases lying between them. The CDR3 sequence is CACDFKGGSSTDTQYF. The CDR3 DNA reads as TGTGCCTGTGACTTTAAGGGCGGTTCTAGCACAGATACGCAGTATTTT.

This sequence joins TRBV29-1 and TRBJ2-6; D gene ambiguous. This CDR3 comprises 17 residues. Germline values: CDR1 SQVTM, CDR2 ANQGSEA. V dropped 6 bases and J dropped 0 bases, with 18 bases sitting between them. The DNA of the CDR3 is TGCAGCGTCTACACTCGGCAGGCCCCCTCTGGGGCCAACGTCCTGACTTTC. This sequence encodes CSVYTRQAPSGANVLTF.

The gene calls are TRBV11-2 and TRBJ2-2; D remains unclear. Germline assignment: CDR1 SGHAT and CDR2 FQNNGV. The V gene lost 0 bases and the J gene lost 4 bases, with 12 bases spanning the gap. The CDR3 consists of 16 residues. CDR3 protein: CASSLEAELITGELFF. The CDR3 region has the DNA TGTGCCAGCAGCTTAGAGGCGGAACTGATCACCGGGGAGCTGTTTTTT.

V is TRBV19 and J is TRBJ2-1, with TRBD2 as a possible D gene (5 bases). The CDR3 is 17 residues long. V dropped 3 bases and J dropped 0 bases, with 15 bases sitting between them. Germline CDR1 LNHDA, CDR2 SQIVND (reference sequence). Here the CDR3 reads CASSIDGVVSSYNEQFF. The CDR3 DNA reads TGTGCCAGTAGTATTGACGGGGTAGTTAGCTCCTACAATGAGCAGTTCTTC.

The chain is built from TRBV29-1 and TRBJ1-3, with 8 bases aligning to TRBD1. With V trimmed by 2 bases and J by 1 base, 7 bases remained unmatched. Germline CDR1 SQVTM, CDR2 ANQGSEA. The CDR3 runs to 16 residues. The CDR3 DNA reads as TGCAGCGTTGAATCGCGGACAGGGCCTTCTGGAAACACCATATATTTT. Protein product: CSVESRTGPSGNTIYF. Supplemented by reference TRBV29-1 and TRBJ1-3, the full variable domain reads SAVISQKPSRDICQRGTSLTIQCQVDSQVTMMFWYRQQPGQSLTLIATANQGSEATYESGFVIDKFPISRPNLTFSTLTVSNMSPEDSSIYLCSVESRTGPSGNTIYFGEGSWLTVV.

This chain links TRBV27 with TRBJ2-7; D gene ambiguous. V shed 9 bases and J shed 11 bases, with 8 bases lying between them. In germline, CDR1 is MNHEY, CDR2 SMNVEV (reference sequence). CDR3 length: 8 residues. CDR3 bases: TGTGCCAGACGCCGGGAGTACTTC. Its translation is CARRREYF.

The CDR3 sequence is CASATGWSTDTQYF. DNA of the CDR3: TGTGCCAGCGCTACGGGGTGGAGCACAGATACGCAGTATTTT. The chain joins TRBV9 to TRBJ2-3, with D possibly being TRBD2 (5 bases). V lost 7 bases and J 0 bases, leaving 12 bases between the germline ends. CDR1 is SGDLS, CDR2 YYNGEE, per germline. This CDR3 contains 14 residues. Using reference TRBV9 and TRBJ2-3 for the parts outside the CDR3, the full variable domain is DSGVTQTPKHLITATGQRVTLRCSPRSGDLSVYWYQQSLDQGLQFLIQYYNGEERAKGNILERFSAQQFPDLHSELNLSSLELGDSALYFCASATGWSTDTQYFGPGTRLTVL.

This clone was picked up one time. This chain joins TRBV7-9 and TRBJ1-2; TRBD1 agrees at 8 bases. The CDR3 spans 15 residues. Trimming cost V 2 bases and J 7 bases; bases outside gene matches: 9. CDR1 and CDR2 (germline): SEHNR, FQNEAQ (reference sequence). The DNA for the CDR3 is TGTGCCAGCAGCTTACTCGGACAGGGAGACTCTGGCTACACCTTC. Residues: CASSLLGQGDSGYTF.

This clone has a single count. The V gene is TRBV15, the J gene TRBJ2-3; 12 bases fit TRBD2. The junction had 8 bases not matched to a gene; V was cut back by 0 bases and J by 4 bases. Germline V lookup: CDR1 LNHNV, CDR2 YYDKDF (reference sequence). The CDR3 spans 18 residues. As DNA, the CDR3 is TGTGCCACCAGCAGAGATCAAAGACTAGCGGGGGAGGCAGATACGCAGTATTTT. Translation gives CATSRDQRLAGEADTQYF.

This clone turned up a few times. The rearrangement links TRBV29-1 to TRBJ1-3; D unresolved. Germline V CDR1 and CDR2: SQVTM, ANQGSEA. This CDR3 contains 12 residues. The V and J ends lost 7 bases and 0 bases respectively, with 7 bases between them. The CDR3 nucleotides are TGCAGCGCCCCAATCTCTGGAAACACCATATATTTT. This translates into CSAPISGNTIYF.

The chain carries TRBV2 and TRBJ1-3; the D gene is possibly TRBD1 (6 bases). The germline V gene has CDR1 SNHLY and CDR2 FYNNEI. V lost 4 bases to trimming and J lost 4 bases, with 11 bases between them. CDR3 length: 14 residues. The CDR3 loop reads CASSGDILGNTIYF. CDR3 nucleotide sequence: TGTGCCAGCAGTGGGGACATATTGGGAAACACCATATATTTT. Full variable domain (outside the CDR3, taken from reference TRBV2 and TRBJ1-3): EPEVTQTPSHQVTQMGQEVILRCVPISNHLYFYWYRQILGQKVEFLVSFYNNEISEKSEIFDDQFSVERPDGSNFTLKIRSTKLEDSAMYFCASSGDILGNTIYFGEGSWLTVV.

The V call is TRBV7-9, the J call TRBJ2-3; D might be TRBD1 or TRBD2, each matching 5 bases. V was clipped by 5 bases and J by 2 bases, with 8 bases between them. The CDR3 runs to 13 residues. CDR1 is SEHNR and CDR2 is FQNEAQ in the germline V gene (reference sequence). The CDR3 loop reads CASSLGVTDTQYF. The CDR3 DNA sequence: TGTGCCAGCAGCCTGGGGGTCACAGATACGCAGTATTTT.

This clone was seen a handful of times. The V call is TRBV7-2, the J call TRBJ2-3; D remains ambiguous. The CDR3 spans 15 residues. Trimming removed 3 bases at V and 6 bases at J, with 16 bases between. Germline V gene sequence: CDR1 SGHTA, CDR2 FQGNSA. The CDR3 loop reads CASSFNAQSWDTQYF. For the CDR3, the DNA is TGTGCCAGCAGCTTTAACGCGCAGTCTTGGGATACGCAGTATTTT.

J is TRBJ1-6 and V is TRBV7-3; D perhaps matches TRBD1 (5 bases). V lost 5 bases to trimming and J lost 9 bases, with 14 bases between them. In germline, CDR1 is SGHTA, CDR2 FQGTGA. CDR3 size: 14 residues. The CDR3 loop reads CASSPGTSLSPLHF. The CDR3 DNA reads TGTGCCAGCAGCCCCGGGACCAGCCTTTCACCCCTCCACTTT.